Listed below are T cell receptor beta chains from one sample, sequenced in a study of T cell responses to AZD1222 COVID-19 vaccine. The data were produced by immunoSEQ multiplex PCR, yet TCRdb's version contains in-frame clones alone and is incomplete. The repertoire includes 100,000 to 120,000 clones, 65% to 85% of them detected once, and roughly 4.5% sits in the top ten. The sample was peripheral blood, taken on day 0 of AZD1222 vaccination. These receptor sequences come from an adult in good health. The CDR3 runs from the conserved cysteine through the conserved F or W. The order of the fields is clone size, V gene, J gene, D gene, CDR3 DNA, CDR3 protein. A D gene is named only where the DNA matches it firmly. Clone size is not always given. Where it is, it says once, few, many or a class for expanded clones.

.	TRBV2	TRBJ1-3	.	TGTGCCAGCTTCAGCCTACAAGGGGGAAACACCATATATTTT	CASFSLQGGNTIYF
.	TRBV6-4	TRBJ1-2	TRBD1	TGTGCCAGCAGTGAGGGACAGACCCTGGGTGGCTACACCTTC	CASSEGQTLGGYTF
.	TRBV6-6	TRBJ1-5	.	TGTGCCAGCAGTCTGGCCAACGAGGGAAGCAATCAGCCCCAGCATTTT	CASSLANEGSNQPQHF
once	TRBV6-2/TRBV6-3	TRBJ2-5	TRBD1	TGTGCCAGCAGTTCGGGACAGTTAGGAGAGACCCAGTACTTC	CASSSGQLGETQYF
.	TRBV7-2	TRBJ2-3	.	TGTGCCAGCAGCTTAGTAGTGGGCTTAGGCACAGATACGCAGTATTTT	CASSLVVGLGTDTQYF
.	TRBV6-5	TRBJ2-4	.	TGTGCCAGCAGCACCCTTATAGCGGCCAAAAACATTCAGTACTTC	CASSTLIAAKNIQYF
.	TRBV11-2	TRBJ2-1	TRBD2	TGTGCCAGCAGTCTTCGGACTAGCGGGGGCCTCAATGAGCAGTTCTTC	CASSLRTSGGLNEQFF
.	TRBV6-1	TRBJ2-7	TRBD2	TGTGCCAGCAGTGGACGGACTAGCGGGACCCCCTACGAGCAGTACTTC	CASSGRTSGTPYEQYF
.	TRBV9	TRBJ1-3	.	TGTGCCAGCAGCGTAGGATGGGGGCTTAGCTCTGGAAACACCATATATTTT	CASSVGWGLSSGNTIYF
.	TRBV28	TRBJ2-4	.	TGTGCCAGCAGTTCCTCCGGGACAGCCAAAAACATTCAGTACTTC	CASSSSGTAKNIQYF
.	TRBV19	TRBJ1-2	.	TGTGCCAGTAGGAACGGTCTCCACCGGGGGGGCTACACCTTC	CASRNGLHRGGYTF
.	TRBV24-1	TRBJ2-7	TRBD2	TGTGCCACCAGTGATGGGGAGATTACTAGCGGGATCTCCTACGAGCAGTACTTC	CATSDGEITSGISYEQYF
.	TRBV7-2	TRBJ2-3	.	TGTGCCAGCAGACTTCAGCCACAGGCCCTGGATACGCAGTATTTT	CASRLQPQALDTQYF
.	TRBV4-1	TRBJ1-1	.	TGCGCCAGCAGCCAAGATCCAGACGGGACTGAAGCTTTCTTT	CASSQDPDGTEAFF
once	TRBV15	TRBJ2-7	.	TGTGCCACCAGCAGAGATTCAGGGTCCTACGAGCAGTACTTC	CATSRDSGSYEQYF
.	TRBV21-1	TRBJ1-5	.	TGTGCCAGCAGCACCCTCAGGGTAAAGGCGAGGAAAAATCAGCCCCAGCATTTT	CASSTLRVKARKNQPQHF
.	TRBV9	TRBJ2-3	TRBD2	TGTGCCAGCAGCGCTAGACTAGCGGGTATTGCAGATACGCAGTATTTT	CASSARLAGIADTQYF
.	TRBV6-1	TRBJ1-2	.	TGTGCCAGCAGTGAAGACAGGGCCTATGGCTACACCTTC	CASSEDRAYGYTF
.	TRBV5-1	TRBJ2-5	.	TGCGCCAGCAGCCACAAACGGGGGCCGGGGCAAGAGACCCAGTACTTC	CASSHKRGPGQETQYF
.	TRBV18	TRBJ1-4	TRBD1	TGTGCCAGCTCACCCGGGACAGGGGAGGAAAAACTGTTTTTT	CASSPGTGEEKLFF
.	TRBV28	TRBJ1-5	TRBD1	TGTGCCAGCAGTTTCGGTGACAGGGATAGTCAGCCCCAGCATTTT	CASSFGDRDSQPQHF
.	TRBV3-1/TRBV3-2	TRBJ1-2	.	TGTGCCAGCAGCCAAGGACGAATTGGGGACTACTATGGCTACACCTTC	CASSQGRIGDYYGYTF
.	TRBV28	TRBJ1-2	.	TGTGCCAGCAGTTCAGGACACCTCTATGGCTACACCTTC	CASSSGHLYGYTF
.	TRBV18	TRBJ1-1	TRBD1	TGTGCCAGCTGGACAGGGAATCTGAACACTGAAGCTTTCTTT	CASWTGNLNTEAFF
.	TRBV28	TRBJ2-5	TRBD2	TGTGCCAGCAAACTAGCGGGAGAAACGACTGAGACCCAGTACTTC	CASKLAGETTETQYF
once	TRBV7-2	TRBJ2-1	TRBD2	TGTGCCAGCAGCACTTCTCCGGGACTAGCGGGACGGGAGCAGTTCTTC	CASSTSPGLAGREQFF
.	TRBV5-1	TRBJ2-5	TRBD2	TGCGCCAGCAGCTTGGTAGCGGGAGGTCGGGAGACCCAGTACTTC	CASSLVAGGRETQYF
.	TRBV9	TRBJ1-4	TRBD1	TGTGCCAGCAGCACCCGGGACAGGGGGCTAGGACTGTTTTTT	CASSTRDRGLGLFF
.	TRBV23-1	TRBJ2-7	.	TGCGCCAGCCCAACGGGGAGGGGGCACGTCTGTTACGAGCAGTACTTC	CASPTGRGHVCYEQYF
once	TRBV6-6	TRBJ2-7	TRBD1	TGTGCCAGCAGTTACCGGGACAGGGGCTACGAGCAGTACTTC	CASSYRDRGYEQYF
.	TRBV27	TRBJ2-1	TRBD2	TGTGCCAGCAGTTTGAGTCGGGGGGGCCAAAATGAGCAGTTCTTC	CASSLSRGGQNEQFF
.	TRBV7-9	TRBJ2-1	.	TGTGCCAGCAGCTCCAAGGGAGAGGTCTCCAATGAGCAGTTCTTC	CASSSKGEVSNEQFF
once	TRBV6-5	TRBJ1-2	.	TGTGCCAGCAGTCCCCGGTCCTATGGCTACACCTTC	CASSPRSYGYTF
few	TRBV27	TRBJ1-5	TRBD1	TGTGCCAGCAGTCGCACTTACGGGACAGGGGGTGGTCGAGGCAATCAGCCCCAGCATTTT	CASSRTYGTGGGRGNQPQHF
once	TRBV7-2	TRBJ1-4	.	TGTGCCAGCAGCTTAGCGGGTCCGGCAGAAAAACTGTTTTTT	CASSLAGPAEKLFF
.	TRBV6-1	TRBJ2-7	.	TGTGCCAGCAGCAAGGACAGAAACTCCTACGAGCAGTACTTC	CASSKDRNSYEQYF
.	TRBV18	TRBJ1-5	.	TGTGCCAGCTCACGCGGGGTGAGCAATCAGCCCCAGCATTTT	CASSRGVSNQPQHF
.	TRBV19	TRBJ2-6	.	TGTGCCAGTAGGCCCCTCGGGCAGGGTGGGAACTCTGGGGCCAACGTCCTGACTTTC	CASRPLGQGGNSGANVLTF
.	TRBV5-1	TRBJ1-1	.	TGCGCCAGCAGCTTGGTTGTGAACACTGAAGCTTTCTTT	CASSLVVNTEAFF
.	TRBV11-2	TRBJ2-7	.	TGTGCCACCAAACCGTTTGGACTTAACGAGCAGTACTTC	CATKPFGLNEQYF
.	TRBV2	TRBJ1-2	.	TGTGCCAGCAGTGAAGGGAACCACCAACGCGTCTACTATGGCTACACCTTC	CASSEGNHQRVYYGYTF
.	TRBV5-1	TRBJ1-2	.	TGCGCCAGCAGCGAGGGGACGGTGCGGGGCTACACCTTC	CASSEGTVRGYTF
.	TRBV28	TRBJ1-1	TRBD1	TGTGCCAGCAGTTTCCAGGGGGGCCACCTTGAAGCTTTCTTT	CASSFQGGHLEAFF
.	TRBV28	TRBJ2-7	.	TGTGCCAGCAGTTTATATCGGGGGCCATCCTACGAGCAGTACTTC	CASSLYRGPSYEQYF
few	TRBV14	TRBJ1-1	.	TGTGCCAGCAGCCAAGCCGGGATGAACACTGAAGCTTTCTTT	CASSQAGMNTEAFF
few	TRBV9	TRBJ2-5	.	TGTGCCAGCAGCGTACAACTAGATGGGGAGACCCAGTACTTC	CASSVQLDGETQYF
.	TRBV6-5	TRBJ2-1	.	TGTGCCAGCAGCCGATACTCCTACAATGAGCAGTTCTTC	CASSRYSYNEQFF
.	TRBV12-3/TRBV12-4	TRBJ1-1	.	TGTGCCAGCAGTAACAGGGACACTGAAGCTTTCTTT	CASSNRDTEAFF